These 31 T cell receptor beta chains originate from one sample sequenced in a study of blood T cell repertoires in COVID-19. Using immunoSEQ multiplex PCR, the repertoire was profiled, and TCRdb retains in-frame clones only, with some absent. The sample yields 360,000 or so clones, roughly 90% seen once. The sequenced sample consisted of PBMCs or T cells enriched from blood (not recorded which). The source is a woman in her twenties or thirties who had been exposed to COVID-19.

The rearrangement links TRBV7-9 to TRBJ2-7, with D uncertain. This CDR3 spans 11 amino acids. V dropped 7 bases and J dropped 2 bases, with 6 bases sitting between them. Germline CDR1 is SEHNR and CDR2 is FQNEAQ (reference sequence). CDR3 in amino acids: CASIGTYEQYF. The DNA for the CDR3 is TGTGCCAGCATCGGTACCTACGAGCAGTACTTC.

This clone was recorded only once. The genes are TRBV19 and TRBJ2-7; possible D gene TRBD1, 7 bases. Trimming removed 3 bases at V and 7 bases at J, with 13 bases between. CDR3 size: 13 residues. Germline lookup yields CDR1 LNHDA and CDR2 SQIVND (reference sequence). Here the CDR3 reads CASSMTTGREQYF. Here the CDR3 DNA reads TGTGCCAGTAGTATGACGACAGGGAGGGAGCAGTACTTC.

J is TRBJ1-2 and V is TRBV19, with D unresolved. This CDR3 has 14 residues. In germline, CDR1 is LNHDA, CDR2 SQIVND (reference sequence). Trimming removed 7 bases from V and 4 bases from J, with 16 bases in between. The CDR3 loop is CASTPGFVSYGYTF. DNA of the CDR3: TGTGCCAGTACCCCCGGGTTTGTCAGCTATGGCTACACCTTC.

This clone was seen once. V usage is TRBV24-1 and J usage is TRBJ1-2; TRBD1 agrees at 8 bases. V shed 6 bases and J 5 bases; nucleotides not matched to a gene: 4. CDR3 length: 13 residues. Germline V gives CDR1 KGHDR, CDR2 SFDVKD. The CDR3 region is CATSQGALYGYTF. The CDR3 bases are TGTGCCACCAGTCAGGGGGCCCTTTATGGCTACACCTTC.

The gene calls are TRBV7-3 and TRBJ2-7, with 8 nucleotides matching TRBD1. Losses at the gene ends were 4 bases for V and 2 bases for J; bases not matched to a gene: 4. This CDR3 is built from 14 residues. Looked up from germline, CDR1 is SGHTA and CDR2 is FQGTGA. CDR3 sequence reads: CASSYPDRAYEQYF. CDR3 coding DNA: TGTGCCAGCAGCTACCCGGACAGGGCCTACGAGCAGTACTTC.

CDR3 loop: CSASSRQGDGQPQHF. The CDR3 DNA reads as TGCAGTGCTAGTTCGCGTCAGGGTGACGGTCAGCCCCAGCATTTT. The chain links TRBV20-1 to TRBJ1-5, with D maybe TRBD1 (5 bases). Trimming removed 3 bases from V and 6 bases from J, with 18 bases in between. Germline V gives CDR1 DFQATT, CDR2 SNEGSKA (reference sequence). The CDR3 has 15 amino acids.

This clone was observed a handful of times. The chain couples TRBV20-1 to TRBJ1-1; D unclear. Germline V gene data show CDR1 as DFQATT and CDR2 as SNEGSKA (reference sequence). The CDR3 is 11 amino acids. Trimming removed 3 bases from V and 7 bases from J, with 9 bases in between. In DNA form, the CDR3 reads TGCAGTGCTAGCGCCCCGGTTGAAGCTTTCTTT. Its translation is CSASAPVEAFF.

This rearrangement joins TRBV5-6 to TRBJ2-1; D is possibly TRBD2 (6 bases). The V and J ends lost 2 bases and 3 bases respectively, with 24 bases between them. The CDR3 contains 19 residues. From germline, CDR1 is SGHDT and CDR2 YYEEEE. CDR3 in DNA: TGTGCCAGCAGCTTTTTTATACCGGGACTCATAGAAGGCTACAATGAGCAGTTCTTC. This gives the protein CASSFFIPGLIEGYNEQFF.

The chain joins TRBV13 to TRBJ1-6, with TRBD1 matching 8 bases. The CDR3 contains 15 residues. The junction had 2 bases not matched to a gene; V was cut back by 2 bases and J by 5 bases. The germline gives CDR1 PRHDT, CDR2 FYEKMQ (reference sequence). CDR3 DNA: TGTGCCAGCAGCTTAAGACAGGGGCATAATTCACCCCTCCACTTT. Its translation: CASSLRQGHNSPLHF.

The chain employs TRBV15 and TRBJ1-6; D is unresolved. Trimming removed 0 bases at V and 2 bases at J, with 11 bases between. Looked up from germline, CDR1 is LNHNV and CDR2 is YYDKDF (reference sequence). The CDR3 spans 17 residues. The chain's CDR3 is CATSRDMPGAYNSPLHF. As DNA, the CDR3 is TGTGCCACCAGCAGAGATATGCCCGGGGCCTATAATTCACCCCTCCACTTT.

The chain links TRBV19 to TRBJ2-7; D not certain. The CDR3 consists of 13 residues. The germline CDR1 and CDR2 sequences are LNHDA and SQIVND (reference sequence). Trimming took 4 bases from V and 6 from J, leaving 13 bases between them. The CDR3 loop is CASSNALVTEQYF. The CDR3 DNA reads TGTGCCAGTAGTAATGCTCTAGTAACCGAGCAGTACTTC.

This chain uses TRBV3-1 (or the pseudogene TRBV3-2) with TRBJ2-1, with D perhaps matching TRBD1 (5 bases). The CDR3 is 15 amino acids. The V gene's germline CDR1 is LGHDT and CDR2 YNNKEL (reference sequence). The V gene lost 1 base and the J gene lost 0 bases, with 7 bases spanning the gap. The CDR3 loop is CASSQGQSSYNEQFF. CDR3 DNA: TGTGCCAGCAGCCAAGGACAGAGCTCCTACAATGAGCAGTTCTTC.

The gene calls are TRBV28 and TRBJ1-6; D remains unclear. CDR1 is MDHEN, CDR2 SYDVKM, per germline. The CDR3 has 15 amino acids. The V end was cut by 6 bases, the J end by 7 bases, with 16 bases between. The CDR3 nucleotides are TGTGCCAGCAGAACCCTGGGAGGTTACAATTCACCCCTCCACTTT. Its protein product is CASRTLGGYNSPLHF.

The sample holds a few counts of this clone. In DNA form, the CDR3 reads TGTGCCAGCACTCGGAGCTGGCAGAACACTGAAGCTTTCTTT. Its protein is CASTRSWQNTEAFF. This chain joins TRBV28 and TRBJ1-1, with D unresolved. The germline V gene encodes CDR1 MDHEN and CDR2 SYDVKM. The V gene lost 7 bases and the J gene lost 1 base, with 13 bases spanning the gap. The CDR3 is 14 amino acids. The full variable domain, its missing parts supplied by reference TRBV28 and TRBJ1-1, is DVKVTQSSRYLVKRTGEKVFLECVQDMDHENMFWYRQDPGLGLRLIYFSYDVKMKEKGDIPEGYSVSREKKERFSLILESASTNQTSMYLCASTRSWQNTEAFFGQGTRLTVV.

The V call is TRBV3-1 (or the pseudogene TRBV3-2), the J call TRBJ2-3, with D perhaps TRBD1 (6 bases). Deletions cut 3 bases from V and 4 bases from J, with 8 bases between. This CDR3 spans 13 amino acids. Germline V gene sequence: CDR1 LGHDT, CDR2 YNNKEL (reference sequence). CDR3 nucleotides: TGTGCCAGCAGCCAGCCAGGGGCAGATACGCAGTATTTT. This translates into CASSQPGADTQYF.

V is TRBV13 and J is TRBJ2-7, with 7 bases matching TRBD1. This CDR3 region has 15 residues. Germline CDR1 and CDR2: PRHDT and FYEKMQ (reference sequence). After removal of 5 bases from V and 3 bases from J, the junction contained 10 bases not matched to a gene. This chain's CDR3 is CASSPLTGPIYEQYF. CDR3 nucleotide sequence: TGTGCCAGCAGCCCCCTGACAGGGCCGATCTACGAGCAGTACTTC.

The rearrangement joins TRBV2 to TRBJ2-3; no firm D call. The V end lost 3 bases, the J end lost 0 bases, and 13 bases lay between the germline ends. CDR1 SNHLY and CDR2 FYNNEI come from the germline V gene. This CDR3 comprises 16 residues. The CDR3, as DNA: TGTGCCAGCAGTGATATTAGCAGTGCGAGCACAGATACGCAGTATTTT. Translated: CASSDISSASTDTQYF.

The chain joins TRBV11-2 to TRBJ1-1, with D unresolved. V lost 1 base, J lost 5 bases, and 17 bases lay in between. CDR3 length equals 16 residues. Per germline, CDR1 SGHAT and CDR2 FQNNGV. The CDR3 spells CASSLAGPMGGTEAFF. DNA of the CDR3: TGTGCCAGCAGCTTAGCGGGTCCTATGGGAGGAACTGAAGCTTTCTTT. Full variable domain (outside the CDR3, taken from reference TRBV11-2 and TRBJ1-1): EAGVAQSPRYKIIEKRQSVAFWCNPISGHATLYWYQQILGQGPKLLIQFQNNGVVDDSQLPKDRFSAERLKGVDSTLKIQPAKLEDSAVYLCASSLAGPMGGTEAFFGQGTRLTVV.

The chain uses TRBV5-1 and TRBJ2-7; perhaps TRBD1 as D (5 bases). The germline V gene has CDR1 SGHRS and CDR2 YFSETQ. The CDR3 totals 15 residues. Between the trimmed V and J ends, which lost 0 bases and 3 bases, there was a span of 13 bases. The DNA for the CDR3 is TGCGCCAGCAGCTTGGTGCAGGGAATGAACTACGAGCAGTACTTC. As protein: CASSLVQGMNYEQYF.

This chain uses TRBV3-1 (or the pseudogene TRBV3-2) with TRBJ2-3, with a possible D match to TRBD2 (7 bases). Germline-derived CDR1 and CDR2 are LGHDT and YNNKEL (reference sequence). The CDR3 contains 16 residues. V shed 4 bases and J shed 2 bases, with 16 bases lying between them. Here the CDR3 DNA reads TGTGCCAGCAGCCTGCTAAGGGGGGGGACCACAGATACGCAGTATTTT. This translates into CASSLLRGGTTDTQYF.

This clone appeared once. The V call is TRBV7-6, the J call TRBJ2-7; the match to TRBD2 covers 8 bases. The germline gives CDR1 SGHVS, CDR2 FNYEAQ. This CDR3 has 13 residues. J was trimmed by 5 bases and V by 7 bases; bases with no gene match: 7. The CDR3 DNA reads as TGTGCCAGCACCCTGACAGCGGGAGACGAGCAGTACTTC. It encodes CASTLTAGDEQYF.

This clone was seen only a few times. This chain joins TRBV5-4 and TRBJ2-6, with a tentative D call TRBD1 (6 bases). This CDR3 is 15 amino acids long. Trimming cost V 4 bases and J 4 bases, with 12 bases left between them. CDR1 is SGHNT, CDR2 YYREEE, per germline (reference sequence). The CDR3 bases are TGTGCCAGCAGCCCCCAGGGGCCCGGGGCCAACGTCCTGACTTTC. Protein product: CASSPQGPGANVLTF.

V gene TRBV5-5 combines with J gene TRBJ1-5; 7 positions agree with TRBD1. The V gene end was trimmed by 3 bases and the J gene end by 0 bases; junction bases not matched to a gene: 12. The CDR3 consists of 18 residues. Germline CDR1 SGHKS, CDR2 YYEKEE (reference sequence). CDR3 sequence: CASSSSWDRTYSNQPQHF. The CDR3 DNA sequence: TGTGCCAGCAGCTCCTCCTGGGACAGAACTTATAGCAATCAGCCCCAGCATTTT.

The chain employs TRBV3-1 (or the pseudogene TRBV3-2) and TRBJ2-7; 9 nucleotides match TRBD1. V dropped 3 bases and J dropped 4; count of bases not matched to a gene: 7. Germline values: CDR1 LGHDT, CDR2 YNNKEL (reference sequence). The CDR3 contains 15 residues. The CDR3 sequence: CASSHPGQGKYEQYF. The CDR3 DNA reads as TGTGCCAGCAGCCACCCCGGACAGGGGAAATACGAGCAGTACTTC.

The CDR3 nucleotides read TGTGCCAGCAGTGCCAGCAGGGCTCAAGAGACCCAGTACTTC. This gives the protein CASSASRAQETQYF. This chain connects TRBV25-1 to TRBJ2-5, with a weak D call TRBD1 (5 bases). V was cut by 4 bases and J by 2 bases, with 11 bases left in between. The CDR3 has 14 amino acids. The germline V gene has CDR1 MGHDK and CDR2 SYGVNS.

The chain recombines TRBV6-5 with TRBJ1-6, with a tentative D call TRBD1 (5 bases). Germline V gene lookup returns CDR1 MNHEY and CDR2 SVGAGI. V lost 7 bases and J lost 4, with 14 bases in between. The CDR3 is made up of 15 amino acids. The CDR3 bases are TGTGCCAGCACCCTAGTGGGGGGGTATAATTCACCCCTCCACTTT. Encoded protein: CASTLVGGYNSPLHF.

The genes are TRBV7-9 and TRBJ2-7; 8 nucleotides line up with TRBD1. The CDR3 contains 15 residues. The junction had 6 bases not matched to a gene; V was cut back by 5 bases and J by 0 bases. Germline V CDR1 and CDR2: SEHNR, FQNEAQ (reference sequence). The CDR3 bases are TGTGCCAGCAGCAGTTGGACAGGGAACTCCTACGAGCAGTACTTC. Protein: CASSSWTGNSYEQYF.

The chain employs TRBV27 and TRBJ1-4, with D tentatively TRBD1 (5 bases). CDR1 is MNHEY and CDR2 is SMNVEV in the germline V gene (reference sequence). The CDR3 sequence is 14 residues long. Trimming stripped 2 bases from V and 7 bases from J, with 11 bases between. CDR3 sequence reads: CASSLAGGGEKLFF. DNA of the CDR3: TGTGCCAGCAGTTTAGCGGGGGGAGGTGAAAAACTGTTTTTT.

This rearrangement joins TRBV19 to TRBJ1-5, with a weak D call TRBD1 (6 bases). V was trimmed by 3 bases and J by 8 bases, leaving 17 bases between them. This CDR3 region has 15 residues. Germline V gene data show CDR1 as LNHDA and CDR2 as SQIVND (reference sequence). CDR3 nucleotides: TGTGCCAGTAGTATCGACAGGCGATGGGGCGAGCCCCAGCATTTT. This codes for CASSIDRRWGEPQHF.

The chain has TRBV24-1 and TRBJ1-4; no reliable D call. Looked up from germline, CDR1 is KGHDR and CDR2 is SFDVKD. This CDR3 contains 13 residues. Trimming took 3 bases from V and 11 from J, leaving 12 bases between them. The CDR3 DNA reads as TGTGCCACCAGTGATACTGCAGCGAGGAAACTGTTTTTT. This translates into CATSDTAARKLFF.

The rearrangement joins TRBV9 to TRBJ2-7; TRBD2 agrees at 11 bases. Germline V lookup: CDR1 SGDLS, CDR2 YYNGEE. After removal of 4 bases from V and 3 bases from J, the junction contained 6 bases not matched to a gene. CDR3 length: 15 residues. This chain's CDR3 is CASSLGTSGFYEQYF. In DNA form, the CDR3 reads TGTGCCAGCAGCCTCGGGACTAGCGGATTCTACGAGCAGTACTTC. The full variable domain, completed using reference TRBV9 and TRBJ2-7, is DSGVTQTPKHLITATGQRVTLRCSPRSGDLSVYWYQQSLDQGLQFLIQYYNGEERAKGNILERFSAQQFPDLHSELNLSSLELGDSALYFCASSLGTSGFYEQYFGPGTRLTVT.